The 23 T cell receptor beta chains in this list originate from one sample, sequenced in a study of Tregs in tolerant kidney transplant recipients. TCRdb keeps only in-frame clones here, not all; method: immunoSEQ multiplex PCR. The sample includes about 88,000 clones, around 94% seen only once; the top ten take 4.5% to 5%. The sample was CD8+ T cells from blood. The receptors derive from a human donor in good health.

This clone was detected only a few times. V usage is TRBV6-4 and J usage is TRBJ2-2, with 8 bases identical to TRBD2. CDR3 size: 15 residues. Germline trimming cut 5 bases from V and 6 bases from J; bases unmatched to any gene: 8. Germline assignment: CDR1 MRHNA and CDR2 SNTAGT. The chain's CDR3 is CASSLTGGGAGELFF. CDR3 DNA: TGTGCCAGCAGTTTAACGGGAGGGGGTGCCGGGGAGCTGTTTTTT.

The chain links TRBV6-5 to TRBJ2-5; unclear D gene. CDR1 MNHEY and CDR2 SVGAGI come from the germline V gene. This CDR3 spans 13 amino acids. With 2 bases removed from V and 3 bases from J, the gap between germline ends came to 7 bases. Written as DNA, the CDR3 is TGTGCCAGCAGTTACATGGCAGAAGAGACCCAGTACTTC. Its translation is CASSYMAEETQYF.

V usage is TRBV11-2 and J usage is TRBJ2-1; 9 nucleotides match TRBD2. Per the germline V gene, CDR1 is SGHAT and CDR2 is FQNNGV. Trimming removed 4 bases from V and 0 bases from J; junction bases left unmatched: 7. CDR3 length equals 17 residues. This CDR3 reads CASSSHFSGSSYNEQFF. The CDR3 nucleotides are TGTGCCAGCAGCTCGCATTTTAGCGGGAGCTCCTACAATGAGCAGTTCTTC.

Remarks on this clone: The junction differs from germline at one of its ends, possibly a read error. CDR3 sequence (DNA): TGTGCCAGCAGCGCGAACGTGGAATTCCCCTTCTTCTTC. Protein sequence: CASSANVEFPFFF. The chain employs TRBV9 and TRBJ1-2; D call uncertain. The germline V gene has CDR1 SGDLS and CDR2 YYNGEE. This CDR3 comprises 13 residues.

The chain combines TRBV6-5 with TRBJ2-1; D possibly corresponds to TRBD2 (5 bases). The V gene's germline CDR1 is MNHEY and CDR2 SVGAGI. The V and J ends lost 0 bases and 10 bases respectively, with 10 bases between them. The CDR3 runs 13 residues. Here the CDR3 DNA reads TGTGCCAGCAGTTACTCTGATGTAGCGGAGCAGTTCTTC. This gives the protein CASSYSDVAEQFF.

V is TRBV6-5 and J is TRBJ2-7, with TRBD1 identical over 8 bases. V lost 0 bases and J lost 0; bases outside the gene matches: 4. Germline V gene sequence: CDR1 MNHEY, CDR2 SVGAGI. This CDR3 is built from 16 residues. CDR3 nucleotide sequence: TGTGCCAGCAGTTACTCGATGGGACAGGTCTCCTACGAGCAGTACTTC. Residues: CASSYSMGQVSYEQYF.

The CDR3 nucleotides are TGTGCCAGCAGTTTAGGACGTGGCTCCTACGAGCAGTACTTC. It encodes CASSLGRGSYEQYF. This rearrangement joins TRBV27 to TRBJ2-7; D unclear. The V gene lost 2 bases and the J gene lost 0 bases, with 8 bases spanning the gap. CDR3 length: 14 amino acids. Germline V CDR1 and CDR2: MNHEY, SMNVEV (reference sequence).

This sequence joins TRBV10-3 and TRBJ2-3, with D maybe TRBD2 (6 bases). Trimming took off 4 bases at V and 3 bases at J, with 11 bases between the two ends. This CDR3 region has 14 residues. Germline V gene data show CDR1 as ENHRY and CDR2 as SYGVKD. Written as DNA, the CDR3 is TGTGCCATCAGTGGCTGGAGGGCTACAGATACGCAGTATTTT. As protein: CAISGWRATDTQYF.

The table lists this clone with a count of one. The chain couples TRBV6-1 to TRBJ2-3; the match to TRBD2 covers 11 bases. V shed 2 bases, J shed 7 bases, and the junction held 5 bases outside the gene matches. This CDR3 contains 15 residues. The V gene's germline CDR1 is MNHNS and CDR2 SASEGT. The CDR3 nucleotides are TGTGCCAGCAGTGAATTGGGACTAGCGGTGTATACGCAGTATTTT. Its protein is CASSELGLAVYTQYF.

The CDR3 loop reads CASSLEEGQLNEKLFF. CDR3 coding DNA: TGTGCCAGCTCACTCGAAGAGGGACAGCTTAATGAAAAACTGTTTTTT. The chain has TRBV18 and TRBJ1-4; 7 nucleotides line up with TRBD1. The CDR3 has 16 residues. Germline V gene data show CDR1 as KGHSH and CDR2 as LQKENI. Trimming removed 4 bases from V and 4 bases from J; junction bases left unmatched: 9.

The V call is TRBV6-5, the J call TRBJ1-2; D might be TRBD1 (5 bases). V shed 8 bases and J shed 13 bases, with 17 bases lying between them. Per germline, CDR1 MNHEY and CDR2 SVGAGI. The CDR3 runs to 11 residues. DNA of the CDR3: TGTGCCAGCGGCCATTCGGGGGAGGGCACCTTC. The encoded protein is CASGHSGEGTF.

The chain couples TRBV13 to TRBJ2-5; no clear D gene. Germline V gene data show CDR1 as PRHDT and CDR2 as FYEKMQ (reference sequence). V was clipped by 2 bases and J by 5 bases, with 9 bases between them. The CDR3 has 13 amino acids. This CDR3 reads CASSLSLRETQYF. For the CDR3, the DNA is TGTGCCAGCAGCTTAAGTCTCCGGGAGACCCAGTACTTC.

The chain combines TRBV27 with TRBJ2-1, with D uncertain. This CDR3 has 13 amino acids. Trimming shortened V by 6 bases and J by 2 bases, and 8 bases separated the two germline ends. Germline CDR1 and CDR2: MNHEY and SMNVEV (reference sequence). The CDR3 DNA reads TGTGCCAGCAGCCCCCCCACCTACAATGAGCAGTTCTTC. Amino acid sequence: CASSPPTYNEQFF.

CDR3 amino acids: CASTDRWTGGNEQFF. The DNA of the CDR3 is TGTGCCAGCACCGATCGGTGGACCGGGGGGAATGAGCAGTTCTTC. This rearrangement joins TRBV27 to TRBJ2-1; TRBD2 matches at 7 bases. The V segment lost 7 bases and the J segment 7 bases; nucleotides outside the gene matches: 13. Per the germline V gene, CDR1 is MNHEY and CDR2 is SMNVEV (reference sequence). This CDR3 spans 15 amino acids.

The rearrangement joins TRBV18 to TRBJ1-1, with TRBD1 as a possible D gene (6 bases). The CDR3 sequence is 15 residues long. Germline V gene data show CDR1 as KGHSH and CDR2 as LQKENI. V gave up 0 bases and J gave up 1 base, with 9 bases separating them. This chain's CDR3 is CASSPPETGNTEAFF. In nucleotides, the CDR3 is TGTGCCAGCTCACCACCGGAGACAGGGAACACTGAAGCTTTCTTT.

The chain has TRBV19 and TRBJ1-1, with D unclear. The CDR3 extends over 12 amino acids. Deletions cut 6 bases from V and 5 bases from J, with 10 bases between. Per the germline V gene, CDR1 is LNHDA and CDR2 is SQIVND (reference sequence). CDR3 amino acids: CASSRWVTEAFF. CDR3 nucleotide sequence: TGTGCCAGTAGCCGATGGGTAACTGAAGCTTTCTTT.

The chain carries TRBV7-2 and TRBJ1-2, with TRBD1 identical over 8 bases. Trimming at V came to 8 bases and at J to 2 bases, leaving 7 bases not matched to a gene. Germline CDR1 reads SGHTA; CDR2 reads FQGNSA. This CDR3 has 14 residues. The chain's CDR3 is CASFWAGGNYGYTF. DNA for the CDR3: TGTGCCAGCTTTTGGGCAGGGGGCAACTATGGCTACACCTTC.

The V gene is TRBV19, the J gene TRBJ1-5, with 8 bases matching TRBD1. CDR1 is LNHDA, CDR2 SQIVND, per germline (reference sequence). There are 16 residues in the CDR3. The V segment lost 4 bases and the J segment 0 bases; nucleotides outside the gene matches: 5. CDR3 DNA sequence: TGTGCCAGTAGTACCGGGACAGGTTATAGCAATCAGCCCCAGCATTTT. Translating gives CASSTGTGYSNQPQHF.

The rearrangement links TRBV6-6 to TRBJ1-4; 8 bases agree with TRBD1. This CDR3 is 13 amino acids long. V lost 7 bases to trimming and J lost 10 bases; unmatched junction nucleotides: 8. Germline V lookup: CDR1 MNHNY, CDR2 SVGAGI (reference sequence). CDR3 sequence (DNA): TGTGCCAGCACCCCGCAGGGGGCAAGAAAACTGTTTTTT. Residues: CASTPQGARKLFF.

This clone was detected a few times. The rearrangement uses TRBV7-9 and TRBJ1-2; D is unclear. CDR1 and CDR2 (germline): SEHNR, FQNEAQ (reference sequence). CDR3 length: 12 amino acids. V was pared by 1 base and J by 8 bases, with 8 bases between. CDR3 sequence: CASSLGRPGYTF. CDR3 DNA: TGTGCCAGCAGCTTAGGCCGACCGGGCTACACCTTC. Complete variable domain (other parts from reference TRBV7-9 and TRBJ1-2): DTGVSQNPRHKITKRGQNVTFRCDPISEHNRLYWYRQTLGQGPEFLTYFQNEAQLEKSRLLSDRFSAERPKGSFSTLEIQRTEQGDSAMYLCASSLGRPGYTFGSGTRLTVV.

The rearrangement joins TRBV27 to TRBJ1-1; no firm D call. Trimming removed 8 bases at V and 5 bases at J, with 6 bases between. Germline assignment: CDR1 MNHEY and CDR2 SMNVEV (reference sequence). The CDR3 loop spans 10 amino acids. The CDR3 DNA follows: TGTGCCAGCGGGCATACTGAAGCTTTCTTT. This sequence encodes CASGHTEAFF.

This chain uses TRBV7-9 with TRBJ2-1; 9 bases are shared with TRBD2. The V gene's germline CDR1 is SEHNR and CDR2 FQNEAQ (reference sequence). V gave up 0 bases and J gave up 5 bases; unmatched junction bases: 8. The CDR3 has 17 amino acids. The CDR3 DNA reads TGTGCCAGCAGCTTAGCCCCTCGGGTAGCGGGGGACAATGAGCAGTTCTTC. Encoded protein: CASSLAPRVAGDNEQFF. Drawing the rest from reference TRBV7-9 and TRBJ2-1, the complete variable domain is DTGVSQNPRHKITKRGQNVTFRCDPISEHNRLYWYRQTLGQGPEFLTYFQNEAQLEKSRLLSDRFSAERPKGSFSTLEIQRTEQGDSAMYLCASSLAPRVAGDNEQFFGPGTRLTVL.

This chain joins TRBV4-1 and TRBJ2-1, with D perhaps matching TRBD1 (5 bases). V was clipped by 4 bases and J by 15 bases, with 22 bases between them. The CDR3 totals 14 residues. In germline, CDR1 is MGHRA, CDR2 YSYEKL. CDR3 coding DNA: TGCGCCAGCAGCCCGACAGTCTCCTACTCTAATCGGTTCTTC. The encoded protein is CASSPTVSYSNRFF.